This T cell receptor beta chain was observed in a study of blood T cells in healthy people across ages. Alongside a J-beta primer mix, a sample-barcoded 5' primer served in a second PCR lasting about 7 to 12 cycles. MiXCR, applied by TCRdb to the 5' RACE reads, yields one record per CDR3 protein. The table includes some 860,000 distinct CDR3 sequences, more than 50% detected once. CDR3 length equals 13 residues. V was trimmed by 4 bases and J by 8 bases, leaving 12 bases between them. Germline V gene lookup returns CDR1 LGHNA and CDR2 YNFKEQ. The chain links TRBV4-2 to TRBJ2-1; D is undetermined. This receptor was taken from a man aged 35 to 55 in good health. The sequenced sample consisted of blood. The CDR3 protein is CASSPSAFDEQFF. As DNA, the CDR3 is TGTGCCAGCAGCCCATCGGCGTTCGATGAGCAGTTCTTC.